There are many counts of the clone carrying this TCR beta chain. The data derive from a study of response to subunit inactivated influenza vaccine. TCRdb ran MiXCR on the RT-PCR reads and lists one entry per CDR3 protein. The sample records about 650,000 distinct CDR3 sequences, about 15% being singletons. V was trimmed by 2 bases and J by 12 bases, leaving 11 bases between them. The CDR3 extends over 11 amino acids. Germline CDR1 reads DFQATT; CDR2 reads SNEGSKA (reference sequence). The gene calls are TRBV20-1 and TRBJ2-1; maybe TRBD1 (5 bases). The sample in question was PBMCs from blood, obtained 14 days before vaccination. This clonotype originated in a man aged 50-60 years who received an inactivated influenza vaccine. Here the CDR3 DNA reads TGCAGTGCTAGAAAAGGGGCTTTGCAGTTCTTC. It is translated as CSARKGALQFF.